Each of the 4 T cell receptor beta chains below was sequenced from the same sample in a study of T cells in Graves' hyperthyroidism and ophthalmopathy. The investigators amplified TCR beta CDR3 regions from RNA transcripts. The TCR CDR3 was amplified in a first-round RT-PCR using the HTBI primer set. TCRdb independently ran MiXCR on the multiplex PCR reads; one entry per CDR3 protein. The sample consists of 380,000 or so distinct CDR3 sequences, 15% to 20% of them appearing once. The source material was blood. These receptors all come from a woman in her late teens or twenties with Graves' hyperthyroidism.

Ten or more counts support this clonotype. The rearrangement joins TRBV12-3 or TRBV12-4 to TRBJ2-2; D gene ambiguous. The ends were cut back, 6 bases at V and 1 base at J, with 6 bases in the middle. The CDR3 consists of 13 residues. The DNA of the CDR3 is TGTGCCAGCAGCTCCCTGAACACCGGGGAGCTGTTTTTT. Amino acid sequence: CASSSLNTGELFF.

This clonotype showed up many times. The chain links TRBV7-2 to TRBJ1-1, with no clear D. Looked up from germline, CDR1 is SGHTA and CDR2 is FQGNSA. The V gene lost 0 bases and the J gene lost 0 bases, with 8 bases spanning the gap. The CDR3 is 15 residues long. The CDR3 DNA sequence: TGTGCCAGCAGCTTAGCGCTCTGGGTGAACACTGAAGCTTTCTTT. Amino acids: CASSLALWVNTEAFF.

The chain is built from TRBV6-5 and TRBJ1-1; D is unclear. Trimming pared 4 bases from V and 5 bases from J, leaving 11 bases between. Germline values: CDR1 MNHEY, CDR2 SVGAGI. The CDR3 is made up of 13 amino acids. CDR3 in DNA: TGTGCCAGCAGTTCGACTCCGGGAACTGAAGCTTTCTTT. This gives the protein CASSSTPGTEAFF.

This clonotype was detected many times. This chain links TRBV11-1 with TRBJ2-5, with 8 nucleotides matching TRBD1. The CDR3 sequence is 14 residues long. V was clipped by 5 bases and J by 2 bases; unmatched bases: 4. From germline, CDR1 is SGHAT and CDR2 FQDESV (reference sequence). The CDR3, as DNA: TGTGCCAGCAGCCCAGGGACAGGTCAAGAGACCCAGTACTTC. Protein: CASSPGTGQETQYF. Supplemented by reference TRBV11-1 and TRBJ2-5, the full variable domain reads EAEVAQSPRYKITEKSQAVAFWCDPISGHATLYWYRQILGQGPELLVQFQDESVVDDSQLPKDRFSAERLKGVDSTLKIQPAELGDSAMYLCASSPGTGQETQYFGPGTRLLVL.